This paragraph reports one T cell receptor beta chain. These data are taken from a study of blood T cell repertoires in COVID-19. Study in general: COVID-19 samples from acute and convalescent phases originated in the United States, Italy and Spain.

After removal of 8 bases from V and 2 bases from J, the junction contained 5 bases not matched to a gene. The length of the CDR3 is 13 residues. In the original workflow: Amplification with reference gene primers provided the estimates of nucleated cell counts. Profiling relied on immunoSEQ multiplex PCR, and the TCRdb table lists in-frame clones only, not all of them. The D gene and trimming were derived from the DNA, and the V and J assignments and clone size from that table. Of 140,000 to 150,000 clones listed, roughly 84% were seen once; the top ten hold about two fifths. The sequencing sample was made of peripheral blood. This TCR was sampled from a human donor in a cohort sampled during active COVID-19. J is TRBJ1-2 and V is TRBV12-3 or TRBV12-4, with 7 nucleotides matching TRBD1. Here the CDR3 DNA reads TGTGCCAGCTACAGACAGGGAAACTATGGCTACACCTTC. The encoded protein is CASYRQGNYGYTF.